This TCR beta chain was obtained from a study of monozygotic twins with inflammatory bowel disease. Overall study results and limits: It was observed that concordant and discordant twins did not differ in repertoire similarity, possibly given limited power.

A remark on this clonotype: Its matching antigen is unknown.

The CDR3 totals 15 residues. The germline V gene encodes CDR1 MDHEN and CDR2 SYDVKM. For each CDR3 protein, TCRdb gives one entry from its re-call of the 5' RACE reads, without DNA. The table lists hundreds of thousands of distinct CDR3 sequences. Sequencing used blood. The V gene is TRBV28, the J gene TRBJ1-2; TCRdb indicates TRBD1, and absent DNA this call remains unverified. The source is a human donor with ulcerative colitis or Crohn's disease, or a healthy co-twin of an affected twin (not recorded which). CDR3 loop: CASSSPGGSYFGYTF.